This T cell receptor beta chain stems from a study of PD-L1 blockade in urothelial cancer. The protocol was immunoSEQ multiplex PCR, while the TCRdb copy is restricted to in-frame clones and leaves out a portion. The table shows tens of thousands of clones, with about 89% occurring only once. Time point noted: peripheral blood 6 weeks after treatment start. The germline V gene has CDR1 LNHDA and CDR2 SQIVND (reference sequence). Trimming took off 10 bases at V and 0 bases at J, with 10 bases between the two ends. This CDR3 spans 14 amino acids. This clone was counted a single time. Sample: PBMCs, taken around atezolizumab (anti-PD-L1) treatment. This TCR derives from a man aged 65-85 years with urothelial cancer. The chain recombines TRBV19 with TRBJ2-6; D is undetermined. The CDR3 DNA is TGTGCCACTTCCCAACACTCTGGGGCCAACGTCCTGACTTTC. It specifies CATSQHSGANVLTF.